This paragraph reports one T cell receptor (beta chain). What it binds is unknown. These data originate in a study of T-cell memory formation after mild COVID-19. Study summary: TCR clustering was largely donor specific. Overall study results and limits: Among contracting clones, CD4+ were mainly CM/EM and CD8+ enriched in EMRA. There was a balanced CD4/CD8 profile in clones contracting day 15 to 85, and later expanders leaned CD4+.

5'RACE primed at constant segments yielded TCR alpha and TCR beta cDNA libraries bearing sample barcodes and UMIs. Via MiXCR, TCRdb re-called the 5' RACE reads, giving one row per CDR3 protein. The sample comprises under 300,000 distinct CDR3 sequences, roughly 8.2% of which are singletons, and approximately 23% rests with the top ten. The CDR3 runs to 14 residues. V was pared by 3 bases and J by 5 bases, with 10 bases between. CDR1 is MGHDK and CDR2 is SYGVNS in the germline V gene. The sequenced material came from PBMCs or a T cell subset sorted from them (not recorded which). The source is a man aged 18 to 29 who had mild COVID-19 (a few samples of this study predate the infection). Cell type and time point are not known. This chain connects TRBV25-1 to TRBJ2-2, with D possibly called TRBD1 or TRBD2 (5 bases each). The DNA of the CDR3 is TGTGCCAGCAGTGACTGGGGGAAGACCGGGGAGCTGTTTTTT. This encodes CASSDWGKTGELFF.